This note documents a single TCR beta chain sequence. The entry originates in a study of shared clonotypes between healthy human individuals. Profiled with immunoSEQ multiplex PCR; TCRdb holds only in-frame clones, not every one. The repertoire has 2 million to 2.5 million clones, about 92% of them found once; the top ten carry roughly 0.36%. This CDR3 contains 17 residues. Deletions cut 4 bases from V and 4 bases from J, with 20 bases between. Germline V CDR1 and CDR2: SGHRS, YFSETQ. Sequenced input: naive CD4+ T cells from PBMCs. Documented subset: CD45RA+ positively selected. This clonotype was sampled from a man between 18 and 29 years old in good health. Some clones in this sample may be carry-over from other donors' samples. The rearrangement joins TRBV5-1 to TRBJ2-2; D could derive from TRBD1 or TRBD2 (6 bases each). CDR3 residues: CASSLKTYRDSTGELFF. The CDR3 nucleotides are TGCGCCAGCAGCCTCAAGACCTACAGGGACTCCACCGGGGAGCTGTTTTTT.